Shown below are 6 T cell receptor beta chains from a single sample sequenced in a study of CD8+ T cells in alopecia areata. The treatment here: oral pan-JAK inhibitor, 5-10 mg twice daily. After isolation, RNA underwent reverse transcription to generate cDNA as the sequencing template. Libraries were prepared by immunoSEQ multiplex PCR; TCRdb keeps only in-frame clonotypes and omits some of them. This sample has 200,000 or so clones, with roughly 50% found just once. Sequenced material: CD4+ T cells sorted from blood, taken at week 24, from a patient treated with tofacitinib. All receptors come from a human donor with alopecia areata.

The J gene is TRBJ2-5, the V gene TRBV6-1; 10 nucleotides align to TRBD2. CDR1 is MNHNS and CDR2 is SASEGT in the germline V gene. The junction had 12 bases not matched to a gene; V was cut back by 4 bases and J by 4 bases. This CDR3 is 17 amino acids long. DNA for the CDR3: TGTGCCAGCAGTGGCCGGAGGAGCGGGGGGGCCCTAGAGACCCAGTACTTC. Translation gives CASSGRRSGGALETQYF.

This rearrangement joins TRBV30 to TRBJ1-4; 7 bases agree with TRBD1. Trimming took 0 bases from V and 3 from J; bases not matched to a gene: 4. The CDR3 totals 15 residues. Germline V gene data show CDR1 as GTSNPN and CDR2 as SVGIG (reference sequence). The CDR3 DNA follows: TGTGCCTGGAGTGTAGGCGGGACAGCTAATGAAAAACTGTTTTTT. It translates to CAWSVGGTANEKLFF.

The genes are TRBV5-1 and TRBJ2-5; 10 bases align to TRBD1. The J segment lost 2 bases and the V segment lost 4 bases, leaving 5 bases of the junction unmatched. The CDR3 length is 15 residues. Looked up from germline, CDR1 is SGHRS and CDR2 is YFSETQ. The CDR3 bases are TGCGCCAGCAGCCTCGGGACAGGGGAACAAGAGACCCAGTACTTC. Its translation is CASSLGTGEQETQYF.

The rearrangement joins TRBV25-1 to TRBJ2-5, with D unclear. The CDR3 consists of 15 residues. Germline-derived CDR1 and CDR2 are MGHDK and SYGVNS. V was pared by 1 base and J by 0 bases, with 9 bases between. The CDR3 is CASSEFVGYQETQYF. The CDR3 DNA is TGTGCCAGCAGTGAATTCGTGGGTTACCAAGAGACCCAGTACTTC.

The chain employs TRBV13 and TRBJ1-2, with TRBD1 matching 7 bases. The V gene end was trimmed by 4 bases and the J gene end by 4 bases; junction bases not matched to a gene: 9. Germline loops: CDR1 PRHDT, CDR2 FYEKMQ (reference sequence). This CDR3 region has 15 residues. The CDR3 spells CASSSRDSRIYGYTF. As DNA, the CDR3 is TGTGCCAGCAGCTCCCGGGACAGCCGAATCTATGGCTACACCTTC.

The chain carries TRBV19 and TRBJ2-3; D call uncertain. CDR3 length: 13 amino acids. Trimming removed 5 bases from V and 2 bases from J, with 8 bases in between. Per the germline V gene, CDR1 is LNHDA and CDR2 is SQIVND (reference sequence). CDR3 loop: CASSGVPTDTQYF. For the CDR3, the DNA is TGTGCCAGTAGTGGGGTGCCCACAGATACGCAGTATTTT.